Below are 25 T cell receptor beta chains sequenced from a single sample in a study of Ad26.COV2.S vaccination and SARS-CoV-2 variants. The treatment was: around 19 received Ad26.COV2.S at low or high dose, single or two shots; roughly five received placebo; per-sample allocation not given. Repertoires come from day 63 after the first vaccine or placebo injection. Only in-frame clones appear in the TCRdb table, and some are missing; sequencing was by immunoSEQ multiplex PCR. Of over 350,000 clones in the sample, about 85% were seen once. The sample consisted of peripheral blood, taken in a trial of Ad26.COV2.S vaccine versus placebo. All receptors derive from a person between 18 and 65 years old who received the Ad26.COV2.S COVID-19 vaccine or a placebo.

In its sample, this clone was seen a few times. The rearrangement joins TRBV6-1 to TRBJ1-2; D not resolved. This CDR3 is built from 14 residues. Germline loops: CDR1 MNHNS, CDR2 SASEGT. V lost 2 bases, J lost 8 bases, and 15 bases lay in between. Here the CDR3 DNA reads TGTGCCAGCAGTGAATCCGGGATACCGGAGGGCTACACCTTC. It is translated as CASSESGIPEGYTF.

This chain joins TRBV3-1 (or the pseudogene TRBV3-2) and TRBJ1-3; 7 nucleotides line up with TRBD1. V shed 5 bases, J shed 3 bases, and the junction held 7 bases outside the gene matches. Germline V lookup: CDR1 LGHDT, CDR2 YNNKEL (reference sequence). This CDR3 contains 15 residues. The DNA for the CDR3 is TGTGCCAGCAGCTCCCGCAGGGGGATTGGAAACACCATATATTTT. Protein sequence: CASSSRRGIGNTIYF.

The rearrangement uses TRBV29-1 and TRBJ1-2; the D gene is possibly TRBD1 (6 bases). V lost 2 bases and J 8 bases, leaving 12 bases between the germline ends. This CDR3 region has 12 residues. Germline V gene data show CDR1 as SQVTM and CDR2 as ANQGSEA. CDR3 bases: TGCAGCGTTGAAAGGGGAGGGGGAGGCTACACCTTC. The encoded protein is CSVERGGGGYTF.

This clone occurred many times. This chain joins TRBV9 and TRBJ2-1; 13 nucleotides line up with TRBD2. The V and J ends lost 3 bases and 5 bases, in that order; junction bases with no gene match: 5. In germline, CDR1 is SGDLS, CDR2 YYNGEE. The CDR3 loop spans 16 amino acids. CDR3 bases: TGTGCCAGCAGCGGAAGACTAGCGGGGGGCAACAATGAGCAGTTCTTC. Its translation is CASSGRLAGGNNEQFF.

This clone appeared a few times. The V and J genes are TRBV24-1 and TRBJ1-5; no firm D call. This CDR3 has 13 residues. CDR1 is KGHDR, CDR2 SFDVKD, per germline. With 12 bases removed from V and 3 bases from J, the gap between germline ends came to 14 bases. This CDR3 reads CAPVFRANQPQHF. CDR3 bases: TGTGCCCCCGTATTCAGAGCCAATCAGCCCCAGCATTTT.

This clone was found a few times. This chain links TRBV4-2 with TRBJ1-1, with unresolved D. V was pared by 0 bases and J by 0 bases, with 8 bases between. This CDR3 spans 15 amino acids. The germline CDR1 and CDR2 sequences are LGHNA and YNFKEQ. The CDR3 DNA follows: TGTGCCAGCAGCCAAGACAGTATTATGAACACTGAAGCTTTCTTT. As protein: CASSQDSIMNTEAFF.

The chain combines TRBV4-1 with TRBJ1-5; D gene unclear. Per the germline V gene, CDR1 is MGHRA and CDR2 is YSYEKL. V lost 2 bases and J lost 4, with 6 bases in between. The CDR3 sequence is 13 residues long. CDR3 loop: CASSQKDNQPQHF. Here the CDR3 DNA reads TGCGCCAGCAGCCAAAAGGATAATCAGCCCCAGCATTTT.

This clone was detected only once. The rearrangement joins TRBV2 to TRBJ1-4; tentative D call: TRBD1 (5 bases). This CDR3 has 14 residues. V gave up 4 bases and J gave up 6 bases, with 12 bases separating them. Per the germline V gene, CDR1 is SNHLY and CDR2 is FYNNEI. This CDR3 is CASSVNRGYEKLFF. The CDR3 nucleotides are TGTGCCAGCAGTGTTAATAGGGGTTATGAAAAACTGTTTTTT.

The J gene is TRBJ2-1, the V gene TRBV19, with 15 bases matching TRBD2. V shed 7 bases, J shed 10 bases, and the junction held 8 bases outside the gene matches. The germline CDR1 and CDR2 sequences are LNHDA and SQIVND (reference sequence). This CDR3 comprises 15 residues. CDR3 DNA sequence: TGTGCCAGTACCCAAAGGACTAGCGGGGGGGAGGAGCAGTTCTTC. Its protein is CASTQRTSGGEEQFF. The complete variable domain, with remaining parts taken from reference TRBV19 and TRBJ2-1, reads DGGITQSPKYLFRKEGQNVTLSCEQNLNHDAMYWYRQDPGQGLRLIYYSQIVNDFQKGDIAEGYSVSREKKESFPLTVTSAQKNPTAFYLCASTQRTSGGEEQFFGPGTRLTVL.

The chain joins TRBV27 to TRBJ1-1; maybe TRBD1 (5 bases). Germline CDR1 is MNHEY and CDR2 is SMNVEV (reference sequence). V was shortened by 4 bases and J by 0 bases, with 12 bases between the two germline ends. The CDR3 is made up of 15 amino acids. The CDR3 bases are TGTGCCAGCAGTTGGGACGGTACCATGAACACTGAAGCTTTCTTT. Amino acids: CASSWDGTMNTEAFF.

CDR3 coding DNA: TGTGCCAGCAGTTACAGGACAATGAACACTGAAGCTTTCTTT. Encoded protein: CASSYRTMNTEAFF. The J gene is TRBJ1-1, the V gene TRBV6-2 or TRBV6-3; maybe TRBD1 (5 bases). There are 14 residues in the CDR3. Per the germline V gene, CDR1 is MNHEY and CDR2 is SVGEGT. Trimming pared 2 bases from V and 0 bases from J, leaving 7 bases between.

This rearrangement joins TRBV19 to TRBJ1-2; D is possibly TRBD1 (5 bases). V gave up 3 bases and J gave up 8 bases, with 16 bases separating them. The CDR3 runs to 14 residues. The germline gives CDR1 LNHDA, CDR2 SQIVND (reference sequence). The CDR3 nucleotides read TGTGCCAGTAGTATCCCCTGGGGCAGGGACGGCTACACCTTC. Translation: CASSIPWGRDGYTF.

The chain employs TRBV10-2 and TRBJ2-2, with a weak D call TRBD2 (5 bases). V was pared by 6 bases and J by 1 base, with 9 bases between. The CDR3 length is 14 residues. In germline, CDR1 is WSHSY, CDR2 SAAADI. The CDR3 nucleotides are TGCGCCAGCAGGGACGGGGAGAACACCGGGGAGCTGTTTTTT. It is translated as CASRDGENTGELFF.

This chain links TRBV6-5 with TRBJ1-5; TRBD1 matches 7 bases. Trimming took 8 bases from V and 2 from J; bases not matched to a gene: 3. Germline V gene sequence: CDR1 MNHEY, CDR2 SVGAGI. This CDR3 is 13 amino acids long. The CDR3 region has the DNA TGTGCCAGCGCCACAGGGGGCAATCAGCCCCAGCATTTT. It is translated as CASATGGNQPQHF.

The J gene is TRBJ1-6, the V gene TRBV3-1 (or the pseudogene TRBV3-2); D uncertain. Trimming stripped 2 bases from V and 6 bases from J, with 2 bases between. Germline CDR1 LGHDT, CDR2 YNNKEL (reference sequence). The CDR3 contains 12 residues. CDR3 coding DNA: TGTGCCAGCAGCCAAAGTAATTCACCCCTCCACTTT. This translates into CASSQSNSPLHF.

This chain connects TRBV4-1 to TRBJ1-2; tentative D call: TRBD1 (5 bases). This CDR3 contains 13 residues. With 2 bases removed from V and 2 bases from J, the gap between germline ends came to 6 bases. Germline values: CDR1 MGHRA, CDR2 YSYEKL. The CDR3 nucleotides are TGCGCCAGCAGCCAACGGGACAACTATGGCTACACCTTC. Translation: CASSQRDNYGYTF.

This chain joins TRBV10-3 and TRBJ1-6, with 7 bases fitting TRBD1. In germline, CDR1 is ENHRY, CDR2 SYGVKD. J gave up 5 bases and V 2 bases, and 3 bases lay outside the gene matches. The length of the CDR3 is 15 residues. The CDR3 DNA reads TGTGCCATCAGTGAGAAGACAGGGAATAATTCACCCCTCCACTTT. It specifies CAISEKTGNNSPLHF.

The chain couples TRBV12-5 to TRBJ2-7; 9 bases map to TRBD1. The CDR3 is made up of 16 amino acids. Germline CDR1 is LGHNT and CDR2 is FRNRAP. Trimming cost V 6 bases and J 2 bases; bases outside gene matches: 11. CDR3 residues: CASGLDRGNGPYEQYF. The CDR3 bases are TGTGCTAGTGGCCTGGACAGGGGTAACGGTCCCTACGAGCAGTACTTC. The variable domain in full, with the rest retrieved from reference TRBV12-5 and TRBJ2-7, is DARVTQTPRHKVTEMGQEVTMRCQPILGHNTVFWYRQTMMQGLELLAYFRNRAPLDDSGMPKDRFSAEMPDATLATLKIQPSEPRDSAVYFCASGLDRGNGPYEQYFGPGTRLTVT.

The chain carries TRBV30 and TRBJ1-6; D may be TRBD1 (6 bases). Germline CDR1 GTSNPN, CDR2 SVGIG (reference sequence). V was shortened by 7 bases and J by 8 bases, with 9 bases between the two germline ends. The CDR3 sequence is 11 residues long. DNA for the CDR3: TGTGCCTACCCAGGGGATTCACCCCTCCACTTT. Its protein product is CAYPGDSPLHF.

The CDR3, as DNA: TGTGCCAGCAGCTTTACCGGGACAGGGGGGGATACGCAGTATTTT. Amino acids: CASSFTGTGGDTQYF. This chain uses TRBV14 with TRBJ2-3; 11 nucleotides line up with TRBD1. J was trimmed by 6 bases and V by 5 bases; bases with no gene match: 7. Germline V gene lookup returns CDR1 SGHDN and CDR2 FVKESK. CDR3 length equals 15 residues. Full variable domain (missing parts from reference TRBV14 and TRBJ2-3): EAGVTQFPSHSVIEKGQTVTLRCDPISGHDNLYWYRRVMGKEIKFLLHFVKESKQDESGMPNNRFLAERTGGTYSTLKVQPAELEDSGVYFCASSFTGTGGDTQYFGPGTRLTVL.

This clone was detected only once. The CDR3 sequence: CASSRQASSMNTEAFF. The CDR3 nucleotides read TGTGCCAGTAGTAGGCAGGCCTCTTCGATGAACACTGAAGCTTTCTTT. This chain links TRBV19 with TRBJ1-1, with D unclear. The CDR3 is 16 amino acids. Trimming took 4 bases from V and 0 from J, leaving 15 bases between them. Germline CDR1 reads LNHDA; CDR2 reads SQIVND (reference sequence).

The J gene is TRBJ1-3, the V gene TRBV30; D possibly corresponds to TRBD1 (5 bases). This CDR3 region has 13 residues. Trimming took 4 bases from V and 0 from J, leaving 7 bases between them. Germline CDR1 and CDR2: GTSNPN and SVGIG (reference sequence). CDR3 nucleotides: TGTGCCTGGAAGGGGAGCTCTGGAAACACCATATATTTT. As protein: CAWKGSSGNTIYF. Together with reference TRBV30 and TRBJ1-3, the CDR3 gives the full variable domain: SQTIHQWPATLVQPVGSPLSLECTVEGTSNPNLYWYRQAAGRGLQLLFYSVGIGQISSEVPQNLSASRPQDRQFILSSKKLLLSDSGFYLCAWKGSSGNTIYFGEGSWLTVV.

The chain recombines TRBV29-1 with TRBJ1-3; no firm D call. The CDR3 loop spans 14 amino acids. The germline CDR1 and CDR2 sequences are SQVTM and ANQGSEA. V was shortened by 5 bases and J by 0 bases, with 11 bases between the two germline ends. CDR3 coding DNA: TGCAGCGTTCTCGGCTACAACTCTGGAAACACCATATATTTT. Protein product: CSVLGYNSGNTIYF.

The chain links TRBV4-3 to TRBJ2-3; 10 nucleotides match TRBD2. V was pared by 0 bases and J by 0 bases, with 9 bases of the junction left unmatched. Germline CDR1 reads LGHNA; CDR2 reads YSLEER. The CDR3 runs 19 residues. CDR3 coding DNA: TGCGCCAGCAGCCAAGAGGCTAGCGGGGGCGGGTGGAGCACAGATACGCAGTATTTT. Protein sequence: CASSQEASGGGWSTDTQYF.

CDR3 bases: TGTGCCAGTAGCTGGGCGGGAACTAATGAAAAACTGTTTTTT. It translates to CASSWAGTNEKLFF. The chain is built from TRBV19 and TRBJ1-4; D is unresolved. Per the germline V gene, CDR1 is LNHDA and CDR2 is SQIVND (reference sequence). V lost 6 bases and J lost 1, with 9 bases in between. This CDR3 contains 14 residues.